The 11 T cell receptor beta chains presented below share a single source sample, sequenced in a study of blood T cell repertoires in COVID-19 (dated by TCRdb to 2018 to 2020). Libraries were constructed by the immunoSEQ multiplex PCR assay. TCRdb provides this immuneACCESS table in a form limited to in-frame rearrangements. Some clones are lacking; in checked studies, under half of them reflect an unresolved V gene, and why the rest are absent is not known. The sample table shows 220,000 or so clones, and just under 90% are seen once. The ten largest clonotypes hold around 0.85% of the sample. Sequencing input: PBMCs or T cells enriched from blood (not recorded which). The receptor set was obtained from a man aged 45-65 years who had been exposed to COVID-19.

The V gene is TRBV29-1, the J gene TRBJ2-1; unclear D gene. The germline CDR1 and CDR2 sequences are SQVTM and ANQGSEA. Trimming stripped 4 bases from V and 4 bases from J, with 17 bases between. CDR3 length: 15 residues. As DNA, the CDR3 is TGCAGCGTTGCTTATACACCCAGGCTGTACAATGAGCAGTTCTTC. The encoded protein is CSVAYTPRLYNEQFF.

This clone appeared a single time. CDR3: CASSLGTANTEAFF. CDR3 coding DNA: TGTGCCAGCAGCCTGGGCACAGCGAACACTGAAGCTTTCTTT. This chain uses TRBV7-9 with TRBJ1-1; D call uncertain. The CDR3 runs to 14 residues. The germline CDR1 and CDR2 sequences are SEHNR and FQNEAQ (reference sequence). Deletions cut 5 bases from V and 1 base from J, with 11 bases between. Drawing the rest from reference TRBV7-9 and TRBJ1-1, the complete variable domain is DTGVSQNPRHKITKRGQNVTFRCDPISEHNRLYWYRQTLGQGPEFLTYFQNEAQLEKSRLLSDRFSAERPKGSFSTLEIQRTEQGDSAMYLCASSLGTANTEAFFGQGTRLTVV.

The chain has TRBV9 and TRBJ1-2, with unresolved D. Germline V lookup: CDR1 SGDLS, CDR2 YYNGEE. The CDR3 is 14 amino acids. V lost 4 bases, J lost 0 bases, and 10 bases lay in between. CDR3 bases: TGTGCCAGCAGCTTATCGGGGTCTAACTATGGCTACACCTTC. Protein: CASSLSGSNYGYTF. Combining the CDR3 with reference TRBV9 and TRBJ1-2 gives the whole variable domain DSGVTQTPKHLITATGQRVTLRCSPRSGDLSVYWYQQSLDQGLQFLIQYYNGEERAKGNILERFSAQQFPDLHSELNLSSLELGDSALYFCASSLSGSNYGYTFGSGTRLTVV.

A few counts support this clone. Other DNA sequences in this sample translate to the same CDR3. The rearrangement joins TRBV5-1 to TRBJ2-3; D not resolved. V lost 0 bases and J lost 0, with 5 bases in between. This CDR3 spans 14 amino acids. The germline CDR1 and CDR2 sequences are SGHRS and YFSETQ. The CDR3 coding sequence is TGCGCCAGCAGCTTGGGGGCTAGCACAGATACGCAGTATTTT. Translated: CASSLGASTDTQYF. The full variable domain, with the rest looked up from reference TRBV5-1 and TRBJ2-3, is KAGVTQTPRYLIKTRGQQVTLSCSPISGHRSVSWYQQTPGQGLQFLFEYFSETQRNKGNFPGRFSGRQFSNSRSEMNVSTLELGDSALYLCASSLGASTDTQYFGPGTRLTVL.

This clone was found once. The J gene is TRBJ1-2, the V gene TRBV5-5; D gene uncertain. Trimming cost V 2 bases and J 3 bases, with 5 bases left between them. This CDR3 region has 12 residues. From germline, CDR1 is SGHKS and CDR2 YYEKEE (reference sequence). CDR3 sequence (DNA): TGTGCCAGCAGCTTTTATCACTATGGCTACACCTTC. Amino acids: CASSFYHYGYTF.

The chain recombines TRBV27 with TRBJ2-7; the match to TRBD2 covers 11 bases. CDR3 length equals 17 residues. The V segment lost 3 bases and the J segment 1 base; nucleotides outside the gene matches: 8. Per germline, CDR1 MNHEY and CDR2 SMNVEV (reference sequence). CDR3 in amino acids: CASSFLAGGPVSYEQYF. CDR3 DNA: TGTGCCAGCAGTTTCCTAGCGGGGGGCCCGGTATCCTACGAGCAGTACTTC.

The chain links TRBV5-1 to TRBJ2-1; a weak D match, TRBD2 (6 bases). Germline lookup yields CDR1 SGHRS and CDR2 YFSETQ. With 4 bases removed from V and 0 bases from J, the gap between germline ends came to 11 bases. The CDR3 covers 15 residues. In DNA, the CDR3 is TGCGCCAGCAGCGTAGCGGATAGCTCCTACAATGAGCAGTTCTTC. It translates to CASSVADSSYNEQFF.

The CDR3 nucleotides read TGTGCCAGCAGTTTAGAAGTTCCGACAGGGGCAATGACCTTC. Protein sequence: CASSLEVPTGAMTF. J is TRBJ1-2 and V is TRBV28, with 8 bases matching TRBD1. Unmatched junction bases numbered 13, after V lost 2 bases and J lost 14 bases. CDR1 is MDHEN and CDR2 is SYDVKM in the germline V gene. The CDR3 is 14 amino acids.

This chain links TRBV5-1 with TRBJ1-1; the match to TRBD1 covers 8 bases. V lost 4 bases and J lost 5; bases outside the gene matches: 10. The CDR3 runs to 15 residues. CDR1 is SGHRS and CDR2 is YFSETQ in the germline V gene. The CDR3 spells CASSLFLTGETEAFF. The CDR3 DNA sequence: TGCGCCAGCAGCCTATTTCTGACAGGGGAGACTGAAGCTTTCTTT.

The gene calls are TRBV2 and TRBJ1-1; 8 bases are a match to TRBD1. Germline V gene lookup returns CDR1 SNHLY and CDR2 FYNNEI. Trimming took 6 bases from V and 5 from J; bases not matched to a gene: 5. This CDR3 contains 13 residues. Written as DNA, the CDR3 is TGTGCCAGCAGGTGGGACAGGCGGACTGAAGCTTTCTTT. Translation: CASRWDRRTEAFF.

CDR3 in amino acids: CASSIPPAGMNEQYF. The CDR3 DNA is TGTGCCAGCAGCATCCCCCCGGCAGGGATGAACGAGCAGTACTTC. The genes are TRBV7-8 and TRBJ2-7, with D possibly TRBD1 on 5 matching bases. V gave up 5 bases and J gave up 5 bases, with 19 bases separating them. Germline CDR1 reads SGHVS; CDR2 reads FQNEAQ. The CDR3 runs 15 residues.